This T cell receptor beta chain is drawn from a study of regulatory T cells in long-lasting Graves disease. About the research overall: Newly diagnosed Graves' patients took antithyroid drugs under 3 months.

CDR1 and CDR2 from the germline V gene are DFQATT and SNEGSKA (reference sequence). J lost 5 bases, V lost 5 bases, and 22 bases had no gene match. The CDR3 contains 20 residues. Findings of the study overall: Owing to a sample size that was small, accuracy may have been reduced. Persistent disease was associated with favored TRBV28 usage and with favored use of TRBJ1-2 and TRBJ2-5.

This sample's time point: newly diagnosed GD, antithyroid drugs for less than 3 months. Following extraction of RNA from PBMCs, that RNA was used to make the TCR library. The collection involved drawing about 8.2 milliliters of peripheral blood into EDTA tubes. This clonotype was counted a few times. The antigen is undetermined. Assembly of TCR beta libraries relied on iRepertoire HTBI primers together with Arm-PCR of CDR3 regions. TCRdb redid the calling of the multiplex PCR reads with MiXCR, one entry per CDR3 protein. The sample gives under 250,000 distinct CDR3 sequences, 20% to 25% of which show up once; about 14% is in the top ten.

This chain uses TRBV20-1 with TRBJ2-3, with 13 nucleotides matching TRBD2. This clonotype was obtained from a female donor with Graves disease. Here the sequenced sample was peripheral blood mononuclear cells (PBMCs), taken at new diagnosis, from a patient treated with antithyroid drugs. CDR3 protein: CSARRTAIPGLAGMLDTQYF. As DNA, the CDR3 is TGCAGTGCTCGAAGAACAGCGATTCCGGGACTAGCGGGAATGTTAGATACGCAGTATTTT.